The text below deals with one T cell receptor (beta chain). Its antigen is as yet unknown. The data were taken from a study of graft-versus-host responses after intestinal transplantation. As for the study in general: Anti-thymocyte globulin was used for induction in all recipients, who then took tacrolimus and steroids for roughly three years. Whole-study results and caveats: When patients had graft-donor T cell macrochimerism, their allografts held high graft-versus-host to host-versus-graft clonal ratios. There were GvH clones found in recipient marrow, and some of them appeared first in ileum or blood. Peak levels of circulating GvH clones tracked with early post-transplant HvG declines.

Germline V gives CDR1 MNHEY, CDR2 SMNVEV (reference sequence). The CDR3 has 18 residues. Trimming pared 0 bases from V and 4 bases from J, leaving 22 bases between. Clones were sequenced by immunoSEQ multiplex PCR, and TCRdb holds only the in-frame ones, with some missing. Among some 120,000 clones listed, 85% to 95% were seen once. The sequenced sample was unstimulated CD8+ T cells sorted from spleen or lymph node cells, obtained before transplant. The sequence came from a human donor who was the organ donor for an intestinal transplant. The chain uses TRBV27 and TRBJ2-7, with D tentatively TRBD1 (6 bases). The CDR3 DNA follows: TGTGCCAGCAGTTTATCGACACCCCTAGGGGGACCCCCTTACGAGCAGTACTTC. It yields the protein CASSLSTPLGGPPYEQYF.